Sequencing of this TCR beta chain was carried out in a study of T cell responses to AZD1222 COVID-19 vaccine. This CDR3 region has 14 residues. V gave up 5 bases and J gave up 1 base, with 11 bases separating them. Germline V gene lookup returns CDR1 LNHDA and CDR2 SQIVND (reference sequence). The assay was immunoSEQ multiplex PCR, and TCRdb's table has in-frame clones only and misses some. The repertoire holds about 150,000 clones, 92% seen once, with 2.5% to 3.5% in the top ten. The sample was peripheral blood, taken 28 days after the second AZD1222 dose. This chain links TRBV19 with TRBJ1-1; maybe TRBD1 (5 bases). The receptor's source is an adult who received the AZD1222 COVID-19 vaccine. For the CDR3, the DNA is TGTGCCAGTAGTCGGGACTGGGAGAACACTGAAGCTTTCTTT. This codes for CASSRDWENTEAFF. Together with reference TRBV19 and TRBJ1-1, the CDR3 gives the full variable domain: DGGITQSPKYLFRKEGQNVTLSCEQNLNHDAMYWYRQDPGQGLRLIYYSQIVNDFQKGDIAEGYSVSREKKESFPLTVTSAQKNPTAFYLCASSRDWENTEAFFGQGTRLTVV.